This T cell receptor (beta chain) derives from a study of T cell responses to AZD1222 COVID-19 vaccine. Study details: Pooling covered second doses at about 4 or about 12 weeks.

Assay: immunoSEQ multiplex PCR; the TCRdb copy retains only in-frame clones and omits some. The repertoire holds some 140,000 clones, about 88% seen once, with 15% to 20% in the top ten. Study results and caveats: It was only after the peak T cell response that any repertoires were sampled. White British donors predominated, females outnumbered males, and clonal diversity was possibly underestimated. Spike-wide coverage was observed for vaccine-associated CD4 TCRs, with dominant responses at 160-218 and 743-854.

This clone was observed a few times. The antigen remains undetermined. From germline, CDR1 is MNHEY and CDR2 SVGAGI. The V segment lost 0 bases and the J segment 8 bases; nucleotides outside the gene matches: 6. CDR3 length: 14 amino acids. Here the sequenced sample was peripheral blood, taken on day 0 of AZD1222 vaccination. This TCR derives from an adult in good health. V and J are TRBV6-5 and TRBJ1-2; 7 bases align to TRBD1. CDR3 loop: CASSYSGGAEGYTF. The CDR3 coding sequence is TGTGCCAGCAGTTACTCAGGGGGCGCGGAGGGCTACACCTTC.